This record concerns one T cell receptor beta chain sequence. The sample originates from a study of graft-versus-host responses after intestinal transplantation. Assay used: immunoSEQ multiplex PCR; TCRdb lists only in-frame clones, some missing. This sample carries more than 12,000 clones, around three fifths of them seen once, and the ten largest clones take around 13%. Intraepithelial plus lamina propria lymphocytes were released by processing graft tissue. This clonotype was sampled from a human patient who received an intestinal transplant, so some T cells may come from the graft donor. The material sequenced was ileum tissue, taken 524 days after transplant.

CDR3 residues: CASSLEAGGGTEAFF. As DNA, the CDR3 is TGCGCCAGCAGCTTGGAGGCAGGGGGAGGCACTGAAGCTTTCTTT. The rearrangement links TRBV5-1 to TRBJ1-1, with 7 bases aligning to TRBD1. In germline, CDR1 is SGHRS, CDR2 YFSETQ. This CDR3 region has 15 residues. Trimming at V came to 0 bases and at J to 4 bases, leaving 6 bases not matched to a gene.